The 6 T cell receptor beta chains below come from one sample, sequenced in a study of somatic mutations in cytotoxic T cells in rheumatoid arthritis (dated by TCRdb to between 2016 and 2019). Library preparation employed the immunoSEQ multiplex PCR assay. In its TCRdb copy, this immuneACCESS table keeps in-frame sequences only and misses some clones. Where compared with another copy, unresolved V genes explain less than half of these, and the others have no known cause. The sample has 18,000 or so clones on record, over 70% of them singletons. The ten largest account for 21% of the sample. Sample: CD8+ T cells sorted from blood. These receptors were obtained from a woman aged 60 to 75 in good health.

This sequence joins TRBV27 and TRBJ2-1; D gene unclear. The CDR3 loop spans 14 amino acids. V was clipped by 0 bases and J by 5 bases, with 8 bases between them. Germline V CDR1 and CDR2: MNHEY, SMNVEV (reference sequence). The CDR3 loop is CASSLSSPNNEQFF. CDR3 nucleotide sequence: TGTGCCAGCAGTTTATCGTCCCCGAACAATGAGCAGTTCTTC.

This chain links TRBV6-1 with TRBJ1-5, with D tentatively TRBD1 (5 bases). V was clipped by 4 bases and J by 3 bases, with 13 bases between them. CDR1 is MNHNS and CDR2 is SASEGT in the germline V gene. The length of the CDR3 is 15 residues. CDR3 nucleotide sequence: TGTGCCAGCAGTGGGGGGAGGGAGCCCAATCAGCCCCAGCATTTT. Translation: CASSGGREPNQPQHF.

This clone was seen a few times. The genes are TRBV7-8 and TRBJ2-1; 10 bases agree with TRBD2. J was trimmed by 6 bases and V by 2 bases; bases with no gene match: 13. CDR3 length equals 18 residues. The germline gives CDR1 SGHVS, CDR2 FQNEAQ. The CDR3 bases are TGTGCCAGCAGCTTAAAACCCCTGGGAGCGGGGGGGGTCAATGAGCAGTTCTTC. This sequence encodes CASSLKPLGAGGVNEQFF.

The chain employs TRBV19 and TRBJ1-1, with 9 positions matching TRBD1. Germline V gene sequence: CDR1 LNHDA, CDR2 SQIVND (reference sequence). The CDR3 has 14 residues. V gave up 5 bases and J gave up 5 bases; unmatched junction bases: 6. The CDR3 sequence is CASSFDRGRTEAFF. The CDR3 nucleotides are TGTGCCAGTAGTTTCGACAGGGGGAGGACTGAAGCTTTCTTT.

This clone occurred once. The gene calls are TRBV6-5 and TRBJ2-5; the D is unclear. Germline assignment: CDR1 MNHEY and CDR2 SVGAGI. This CDR3 is built from 13 residues. The V and J ends lost 2 bases and 2 bases respectively, with 6 bases between them. DNA for the CDR3: TGTGCCAGCAGTTACGGGCAGCAAGAGACCCAGTACTTC. Translation: CASSYGQQETQYF.

J is TRBJ1-2 and V is TRBV6-4; no reliable D call. Between the trimmed V and J ends, which lost 6 bases and 8 bases, there was a span of 16 bases. The germline gives CDR1 MRHNA, CDR2 SNTAGT. CDR3 length: 13 residues. CDR3 residues: CASRGGGLSGYTF. The CDR3 DNA follows: TGTGCCAGCAGGGGAGGTGGGCTAAGCGGCTACACCTTC.